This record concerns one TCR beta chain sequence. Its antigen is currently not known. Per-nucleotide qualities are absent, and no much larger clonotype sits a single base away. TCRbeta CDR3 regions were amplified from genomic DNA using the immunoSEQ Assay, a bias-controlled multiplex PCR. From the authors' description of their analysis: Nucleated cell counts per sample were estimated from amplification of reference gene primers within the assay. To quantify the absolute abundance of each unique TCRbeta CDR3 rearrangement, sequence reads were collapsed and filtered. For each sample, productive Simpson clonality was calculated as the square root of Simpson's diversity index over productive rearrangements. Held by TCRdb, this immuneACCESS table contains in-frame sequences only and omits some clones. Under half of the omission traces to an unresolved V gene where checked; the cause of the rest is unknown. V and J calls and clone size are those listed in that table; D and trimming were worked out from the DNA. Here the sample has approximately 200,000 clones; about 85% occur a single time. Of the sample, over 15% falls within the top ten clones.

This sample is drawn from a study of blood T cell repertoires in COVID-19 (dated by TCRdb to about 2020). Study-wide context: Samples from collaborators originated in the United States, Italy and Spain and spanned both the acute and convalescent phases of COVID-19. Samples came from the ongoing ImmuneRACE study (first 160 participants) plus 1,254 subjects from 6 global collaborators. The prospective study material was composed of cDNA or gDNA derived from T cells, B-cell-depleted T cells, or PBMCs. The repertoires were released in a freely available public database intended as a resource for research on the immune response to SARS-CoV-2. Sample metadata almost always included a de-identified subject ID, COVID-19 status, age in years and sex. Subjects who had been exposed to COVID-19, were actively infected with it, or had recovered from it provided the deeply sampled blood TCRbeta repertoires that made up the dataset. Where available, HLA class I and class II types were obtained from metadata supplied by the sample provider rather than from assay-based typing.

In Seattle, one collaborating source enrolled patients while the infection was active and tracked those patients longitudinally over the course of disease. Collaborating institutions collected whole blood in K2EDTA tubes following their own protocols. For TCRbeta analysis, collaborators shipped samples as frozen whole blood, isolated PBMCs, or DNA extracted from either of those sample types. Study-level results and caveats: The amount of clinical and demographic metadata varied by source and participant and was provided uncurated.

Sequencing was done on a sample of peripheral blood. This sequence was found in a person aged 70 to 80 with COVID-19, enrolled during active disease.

The CDR3: CASSTSPNTIYF. The bases are TGTGCCAGTAGTACCTCTCCGAACACCATATATTTT. In this chain, TRBV19 is recombined with TRBJ1-3; the D gene cannot be named for sure. From the cysteine up to the phenylalanine, the CDR3 has a length of 12 residues. The sequence is cut down to CDR3 DNA, 36 bases in frame from base 1. Deletion took 4 bases off V and 7 bases off J, with a span of 8 bases between the germline ends. Reading the germline V gene (reference sequence) gives CDR1 LNHDA and CDR2 SQIVND.